The subject of this entry is one T cell receptor (beta chain). This clonotype has just a few counts. The antigen it binds to is not known. Within one base of it there is no much larger clone, and no base qualities were kept. This sample stems from a study of T cell repertoires in cytomegalovirus infection (dated by TCRdb to between 2018 and 2020). About the investigation overall: Because public TCR beta signatures pointed to carriage of CMV infection together with the matching HLA type, the HLA type of each donor mattered for the analysis. Overall study results and their limits: Carriers of CMV infection plus the relevant HLA type were discriminated by the cumulative frequency of public TCR beta family members in the study cohort and in an independent approximately 400-donor cohort. The ex vivo response was dominated by HLA-C-restricted CMV-specific TCR beta clonotypes, and the single most frequent clonotype in two of eight donors was supplied by these HLA-C-restricted clonotypes.

V lost 4 bases and J lost 4 bases, and the count of bases not matched to a germline gene is 6. The CDR3 holds 14 amino acids from the cysteine to the valine. Only the CDR3 portion is preserved as DNA: 42 bases, with reading frame beginning at the first base. As encoded in the germline V gene, CDR1 is MDHEN while CDR2 is SYDVKM. The data were produced on an Illumina HiSeq 1500. TCRdb took the public reads, trimmed them with fastp at Q25, ran MiXCR for clone calling and kept in-frame beta chains. When rows share a CDR3 protein, they turn into one entry using the most common DNA and genes. The sample contains around 630,000 distinct CDR3 sequences, around 24% of them found a single time. The ten largest clones capture less than 10% of the sample.

The sample consisted of CD8+ T cells from PBMCs. The source is a human donor in good health (CMV status not recorded). Some clones in this sample may be carry-over from other donors' samples. The chain couples TRBV28 to TRBJ2-7; TRBD1 lines up with 8 middle nucleotides. Here is the DNA: TGTGCCAGCAGTTGGGACAGGACCGCTTACGAGCAGTACGTC. It is translated as CASSWDRTAYEQYV.